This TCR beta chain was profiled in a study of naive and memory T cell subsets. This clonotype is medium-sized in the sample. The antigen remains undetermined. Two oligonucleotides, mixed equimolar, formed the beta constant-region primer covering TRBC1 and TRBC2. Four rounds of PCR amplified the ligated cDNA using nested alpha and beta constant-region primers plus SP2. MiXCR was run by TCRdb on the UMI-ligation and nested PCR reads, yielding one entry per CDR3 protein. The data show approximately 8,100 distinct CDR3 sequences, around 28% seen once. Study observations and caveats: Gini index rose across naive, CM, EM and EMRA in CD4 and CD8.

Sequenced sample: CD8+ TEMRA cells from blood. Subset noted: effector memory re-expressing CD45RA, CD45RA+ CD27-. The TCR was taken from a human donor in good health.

This CDR3 reads CASSVDGSGREQFF. The CDR3 DNA is TGTGCCAGCAGCGTAGACGGGAGCGGACGAGAGCAGTTCTTC. This chain uses TRBV9 with TRBJ2-1; a possible D gene is TRBD2 (6 bases). Germline V gene sequence: CDR1 SGDLS, CDR2 YYNGEE. Deletions cut 0 bases from V and 10 bases from J, with 14 bases between. The CDR3 is 14 residues long.